A single sample is the source of the 18 T cell receptor beta chains below, sequenced in a study of blood T cell repertoires in COVID-19. Profiled with immunoSEQ multiplex PCR; TCRdb holds only in-frame clones, not every one. The data show fewer than 150,000 clones, about four fifths seen once. Sequencing was performed on PBMCs or T cells enriched from blood (not recorded which). The receptors were gathered from a man aged 25-45 years who had recovered from COVID-19.

J is TRBJ1-5 and V is TRBV2, with D unresolved. This CDR3 is built from 14 residues. The V and J ends lost 6 bases and 1 base respectively, with 10 bases between them. Germline CDR1 SNHLY, CDR2 FYNNEI. The CDR3 sequence: CASSDLGSNQPQHF. CDR3 in DNA: TGTGCCAGCAGCGACCTAGGAAGCAATCAGCCCCAGCATTTT.

This clone appeared a few times. The J gene is TRBJ1-5, the V gene TRBV6-5; no clear D. V lost 6 bases, J lost 0 bases, and 12 bases lay in between. Germline V CDR1 and CDR2: MNHEY, SVGAGI. The CDR3 runs to 15 residues. CDR3 protein: CASRSGINSNQPQHF. The CDR3 nucleotides read TGTGCCAGCAGATCCGGGATCAATAGCAATCAGCCCCAGCATTTT.

The gene calls are TRBV9 and TRBJ2-1; a possible D gene is TRBD1 (5 bases). Germline V gene data show CDR1 as SGDLS and CDR2 as YYNGEE. The CDR3 covers 12 residues. V was pared by 4 bases and J by 7 bases, with 9 bases between. The CDR3 spells CASSRRTNEQFF. Written as DNA, the CDR3 is TGTGCCAGCAGCCGTAGGACAAATGAGCAGTTCTTC. Using reference TRBV9 and TRBJ2-1 for the parts outside the CDR3, the full variable domain is DSGVTQTPKHLITATGQRVTLRCSPRSGDLSVYWYQQSLDQGLQFLIQYYNGEERAKGNILERFSAQQFPDLHSELNLSSLELGDSALYFCASSRRTNEQFFGPGTRLTVL.

This rearrangement joins TRBV10-3 to TRBJ2-3, with 10 bases aligning to TRBD2. V shed 4 bases, J shed 2 bases, and the junction held 12 bases outside the gene matches. Germline values: CDR1 ENHRY, CDR2 SYGVKD. The CDR3 spans 18 residues. CDR3 protein: CAISARGLLAGYTDTQYF. Written as DNA, the CDR3 is TGTGCCATCAGTGCGCGGGGTCTACTAGCGGGATACACAGATACGCAGTATTTT.

The chain combines TRBV6-5 with TRBJ1-4; TRBD1 is a possible D gene (5 bases). The V gene lost 5 bases and the J gene lost 3 bases, with 7 bases spanning the gap. The CDR3 consists of 13 residues. Germline V gene data show CDR1 as MNHEY and CDR2 as SVGAGI. The CDR3 reads CASSQGPNEKLFF. The CDR3, as DNA: TGTGCCAGCAGTCAGGGTCCTAATGAAAAACTGTTTTTT.

The V and J genes are TRBV27 and TRBJ1-4; 8 bases fit TRBD1. CDR1 and CDR2 (germline): MNHEY, SMNVEV (reference sequence). This CDR3 has 15 residues. Trimming cost V 4 bases and J 1 base; bases outside gene matches: 2. CDR3 region: CASSSQGETNEKLFF. The CDR3 DNA follows: TGTGCCAGCAGTTCACAGGGGGAAACTAATGAAAAACTGTTTTTT.

V and J are TRBV6-6 and TRBJ1-2, with a weak D call TRBD1 (5 bases). Germline V gene sequence: CDR1 MNHNY, CDR2 SVGAGI (reference sequence). V lost 8 bases to trimming and J lost 3 bases, with 16 bases between them. The CDR3 extends over 14 amino acids. The CDR3 is CASGPGGVDYGYTF. The CDR3 DNA reads TGTGCCAGCGGCCCGGGGGGGGTCGACTATGGCTACACCTTC.

J is TRBJ1-5 and V is TRBV6-2 or TRBV6-3, with a possible D match to TRBD1 (5 bases). This CDR3 has 19 amino acids. Trimming took off 2 bases at V and 2 bases at J, with 22 bases between the two ends. From germline, CDR1 is MNHEY and CDR2 SVGEGT. This CDR3 reads CASSYMAGYGSRGNQPQHF. CDR3 bases: TGTGCCAGCAGTTACATGGCAGGGTACGGATCAAGAGGCAATCAGCCCCAGCATTTT.

The chain couples TRBV2 to TRBJ2-3; 8 nucleotides align to TRBD1. Germline loops: CDR1 SNHLY, CDR2 FYNNEI. This CDR3 comprises 13 residues. V was clipped by 7 bases and J by 4 bases; unmatched bases: 4. This CDR3 is CASTRTGPDTQYF. CDR3 sequence (DNA): TGTGCCAGCACTAGGACAGGGCCAGATACGCAGTATTTT.

The chain employs TRBV6-5 and TRBJ2-3; tentative D call: TRBD2 (5 bases). The germline V and J ends were trimmed by 5 bases and 4 bases, with 13 bases remaining between them. The V gene's germline CDR1 is MNHEY and CDR2 SVGAGI. This CDR3 has 14 residues. The CDR3 reads CASSPRGTADTQYF. In nucleotides, the CDR3 is TGTGCCAGCAGTCCACGGGGAACCGCAGATACGCAGTATTTT.

This clone occurred a few times. The chain carries TRBV5-1 and TRBJ2-7; 13 bases align to TRBD2. This CDR3 has 15 amino acids. From germline, CDR1 is SGHRS and CDR2 YFSETQ. The J segment lost 7 bases and the V segment lost 4 bases, leaving 8 bases of the junction unmatched. The CDR3 DNA sequence: TGCGCCAGCAGCGCAGGGACTAGCGGGGCTCGGGAGCAGTACGTC. The encoded protein is CASSAGTSGAREQYV.

In this sample, this clone turned up a few times. The sample contains more than one DNA sequence encoding this CDR3. The rearrangement joins TRBV9 to TRBJ1-3; perhaps TRBD1 as D (5 bases). V was shortened by 0 bases and J by 2 bases, with 9 bases between the two germline ends. Germline assignment: CDR1 SGDLS and CDR2 YYNGEE. The CDR3 has 15 residues. The CDR3 DNA follows: TGTGCCAGCAGCGTAGCGTCGGGGGCTGGAAACACCATATATTTT. Amino acid sequence: CASSVASGAGNTIYF.

There are a few counts of this clone. The chain links TRBV30 to TRBJ1-6; D gene uncertain. CDR3 length: 12 amino acids. V dropped 6 bases and J dropped 6 bases, with 9 bases sitting between them. Germline values: CDR1 GTSNPN, CDR2 SVGIG (reference sequence). CDR3 protein: CACAGSNSPLHF. In DNA form, the CDR3 reads TGTGCCTGTGCGGGGAGTAATTCACCCCTCCACTTT.

The rearrangement uses TRBV4-2 and TRBJ1-1, with a weak D call TRBD1 (5 bases). The CDR3 totals 17 residues. Germline CDR1 is LGHNA and CDR2 is YNFKEQ. V lost 1 base and J 0 bases, leaving 15 bases between the germline ends. The DNA of the CDR3 is TGTGCCAGCAGCCAAGGGGCGGGGGGGACTATGAACACTGAAGCTTTCTTT. This gives the protein CASSQGAGGTMNTEAFF.

The rearrangement joins TRBV28 to TRBJ2-4; 11 bases map to TRBD2. The germline gives CDR1 MDHEN, CDR2 SYDVKM. Trimming removed 2 bases from V and 6 bases from J; junction bases left unmatched: 6. The CDR3 covers 16 residues. The DNA of the CDR3 is TGTGCCAGCAGTTTACCCACTAGCGGGGGAGGAAACATTCAGTACTTC. It translates to CASSLPTSGGGNIQYF.

V usage is TRBV9 and J usage is TRBJ2-1; no definite D call. The V end lost 0 bases, the J end lost 7 bases, and 8 bases lay between the germline ends. Germline-derived CDR1 and CDR2 are SGDLS and YYNGEE. The CDR3 covers 13 residues. Written as DNA, the CDR3 is TGTGCCAGCAGCGTAGATCTAGGAAATGAGCAGTTCTTC. Amino acid sequence: CASSVDLGNEQFF.

The chain recombines TRBV7-3 with TRBJ2-1; 7 nucleotides agree with TRBD1. The CDR3 spans 16 residues. The V segment lost 0 bases and the J segment 1 base; nucleotides outside the gene matches: 3. Germline CDR1 SGHTA, CDR2 FQGTGA. The CDR3 region has the DNA TGTGCCAGCAGCTTAACTCCGACAGGGTCCTACAATGAGCAGTTCTTC. Amino acid sequence: CASSLTPTGSYNEQFF.

This clone appeared a few times. V and J are TRBV2 and TRBJ2-5; D remains unclear. The CDR3 has 14 residues. Germline CDR1 reads SNHLY; CDR2 reads FYNNEI. V was cut by 4 bases and J by 2 bases, with 11 bases left in between. CDR3 amino acids: CASSGTLSQETQYF. CDR3 DNA: TGTGCCAGCAGTGGTACTCTGTCTCAAGAGACCCAGTACTTC. Variable domain in full (rest from reference TRBV2 and TRBJ2-5): EPEVTQTPSHQVTQMGQEVILRCVPISNHLYFYWYRQILGQKVEFLVSFYNNEISEKSEIFDDQFSVERPDGSNFTLKIRSTKLEDSAMYFCASSGTLSQETQYFGPGTRLLVL.